These T cell receptor beta chains were read from a single sample in a study of CD8 T cells in Susac syndrome. TCRdb independently ran MiXCR on the immunoSEQ multiplex PCR reads; one entry per CDR3 protein. The sample holds 170,000 or so distinct CDR3 sequences, just under 95% seen once. The sample comprised CD4+ T cells from PBMCs. All receptors come from a human donor with Susac syndrome. Each CDR3 is given with its conserved first and last residue. The D gene is left open where the match is weak. Clone size, where shown, is once, few, many, or a class for clones that have expanded.

.	TRBV30	TRBJ1-5	.	CAWSGQDNQPQHF	TGTGCCTGGAGTGGACAGGACAATCAGCCCCAGCATTTT
.	TRBV3-1	TRBJ1-1	.	CASSQDSVRGQKAFF	TGTGCCAGCAGCCAAGACTCGGTCCGCGGACAAAAAGCTTTCTTT
TRBD1	TRBV29-1	TRBJ2-1	.	CSVEGDRYNEQFF	TGCAGCGTTGAGGGGGACAGATACAATGAGCAGTTCTTC
.	TRBV18	TRBJ1-1	.	CASSLQTGNTEAFF	TGTGCCAGCTCACTCCAGACCGGGAACACTGAAGCTTTCTTT
TRBD1	TRBV5-1	TRBJ2-5	.	CASSEDRVVQYF	TGCGCCAGCAGCGAGGACAGGGTGGTCCAGTACTTC
.	TRBV7-9	TRBJ1-4	.	CASSSSSGLRGEKLFF	TGTGCCAGCAGCTCCTCGTCAGGGCTGAGAGGTGAAAAACTGTTTTTT
TRBD1	TRBV6-2/TRBV6-3	TRBJ2-2	.	CASSPGTGFGTGELFF	TGTGCCAGCAGTCCCGGGACAGGGTTCGGCACCGGGGAGCTGTTTTTT
TRBD1	TRBV29-1	TRBJ1-1	.	CSVGTGNTEAFF	TGCAGCGTGGGGACAGGGAACACTGAAGCTTTCTTT
.	TRBV6-5	TRBJ1-1	.	CASSSRQMNTEAFF	TGTGCCAGCAGTAGTAGACAGATGAACACTGAAGCTTTCTTT
.	TRBV2	TRBJ1-5	once	CASTDSLNQPQHF	TGTGCCAGCACGGACAGTCTAAATCAGCCCCAGCATTTT
.	TRBV5-1	TRBJ1-1	.	CASSPTDNTEAFF	TGCGCCAGCAGCCCGACAGACAACACTGAAGCTTTCTTT
.	TRBV20-1	TRBJ2-3	once	CSARGTIVTDTQYF	TGCAGTGCTAGAGGGACCATTGTAACAGATACGCAGTATTTT
TRBD2	TRBV6-2/TRBV6-3	TRBJ2-5	.	CASSSAPGLAGYKTQYF	TGTGCCAGCAGTTCGGCTCCCGGACTAGCGGGATACAAGACCCAGTACTTC
.	TRBV7-9	TRBJ1-1	.	CASSLEGGTEAFF	TGTGCCAGCAGCTTAGAGGGGGGTACGGAAGCTTTCTTT
.	TRBV28	TRBJ2-7	.	CASSFYRAPHEQYF	TGTGCCAGCAGTTTCTACAGAGCCCCCCACGAGCAGTACTTC
.	TRBV3-1	TRBJ1-6	.	CASSQAPGSSPLHF	TGTGCCAGCAGCCAAGCCCCAGGGAGTTCACCCCTCCACTTT
.	TRBV20-1	TRBJ1-5	.	CSAIPRTVNQPQHF	TGCAGTGCTATTCCCCGGACGGTGAATCAGCCCCAGCATTTT
.	TRBV19	TRBJ1-2	.	CASSQLPAGDYGYTF	TGTGCCAGTAGTCAACTACCGGCGGGTGACTATGGCTACACCTTC
.	TRBV30	TRBJ2-7	.	CAWSIRGRYEQYF	TGTGCCTGGAGTATAAGAGGGAGGTACGAGCAGTACTTC
TRBD1	TRBV7-8	TRBJ2-7	.	CASSDRGRNYEQYF	TGTGCCAGCAGTGACAGGGGGCGGAACTACGAGCAGTACTTC
.	TRBV20-1	TRBJ2-5	.	CSARRDTKETQYF	TGCAGTGCTAGGCGGGATACAAAAGAGACCCAGTACTTC
TRBD2	TRBV20-1	TRBJ2-3	.	CSARVAGGGTDTQYF	TGCAGTGCTAGAGTAGCGGGAGGGGGAACAGATACGCAGTATTTT
.	TRBV13	TRBJ1-1	.	CASSARPGDTEAFF	TGTGCCAGCAGCGCACGGCCGGGGGACACTGAAGCTTTCTTT
TRBD1	TRBV29-1	TRBJ1-2	once	CSVRQGHGYTF	TGCAGCGTTCGACAGGGCCATGGCTACACCTTC
TRBD1	TRBV20-1	TRBJ1-1	.	CSARAVTGGDVAFF	TGCAGTGCTAGAGCCGTGACAGGGGGTGACGTAGCTTTCTTT
.	TRBV7-2	TRBJ1-1	.	CASSRPGEFTEAFF	TGTGCCAGCAGCCGACCGGGGGAGTTCACTGAAGCTTTCTTT
.	TRBV2	TRBJ1-6	.	CAGPSVGTLHF	TGTGCCGGCCCATCGGTAGGAACCCTCCACTTT
.	TRBV29-1	TRBJ2-6	.	CSVEAGSGANVLTF	TGCAGCGTTGAGGCAGGCTCTGGGGCCAACGTCCTGACTTTC
TRBD1	TRBV29-1	TRBJ1-5	.	CSVVTGGGRANQPQHF	TGCAGCGTTGTCACAGGGGGAGGTCGAGCAAATCAGCCCCAGCATTTT
TRBD2	TRBV7-9	TRBJ2-1	.	CASSLTSGVNEQFF	TGTGCCAGCAGCTTAACTAGCGGGGTCAATGAGCAGTTCTTC
TRBD1	TRBV7-2	TRBJ2-3	.	CASSLGAGGRGDTQYF	TGTGCCAGCAGCTTAGGCGCAGGGGGCCGGGGAGATACGCAGTATTTT
.	TRBV6-2/TRBV6-3	TRBJ2-3	.	CASSYRRASTDTQYF	TGTGCCAGCAGTTACCGGAGGGCGAGCACAGATACGCAGTATTTT
.	TRBV30	TRBJ1-1	.	CAWMEGVLSTEAFF	TGTGCCTGGATGGAAGGGGTTTTAAGCACTGAAGCTTTCTTT
TRBD1	TRBV25-1	TRBJ2-1	once	CASSADRSTINEQFF	TGTGCCAGCAGTGCGGACAGGTCTACAATCAATGAGCAGTTCTTC
TRBD2	TRBV15	TRBJ2-5	.	CATSGGLAGVKTQYF	TGTGCCACCAGTGGAGGACTAGCCGGGGTGAAGACCCAGTACTTC
TRBD2	TRBV29-1	TRBJ2-1	once	CSAKGFGLANEQFF	TGCAGCGCCAAAGGTTTCGGACTAGCCAATGAGCAGTTCTTC
TRBD1	TRBV18	TRBJ1-2	.	CASSQGQASNYGYTF	TGTGCCAGCTCACAGGGACAGGCTTCAAACTATGGCTACACCTTC
.	TRBV18	TRBJ2-1	.	CASSPRTGPNEQFF	TGTGCCAGCTCACCACGAACAGGTCCCAATGAGCAGTTCTTC
.	TRBV28	TRBJ2-2	.	CASQEHKPANTGELFF	TGTGCCAGCCAGGAACATAAGCCAGCTAACACCGGGGAGCTGTTTTTT
.	TRBV20-1	TRBJ1-1	.	CSARDLLNTEAFF	TGCAGTGCTAGAGATCTGCTAAACACTGAAGCTTTCTTT
.	TRBV4-2	TRBJ2-2	.	CASSPLNTGELFF	TGTGCCAGCAGCCCATTAAACACCGGGGAGCTGTTTTTT
.	TRBV23-1	TRBJ1-4	.	CASSHSGFTNEKLFF	TGCGCCAGCAGTCATAGCGGATTCACTAATGAAAAACTGTTTTTT
.	TRBV15	TRBJ2-1	.	CATSREDPAYNEQFF	TGTGCCACCAGCAGAGAGGATCCTGCCTACAATGAGCAGTTCTTC
TRBD2	TRBV19	TRBJ2-1	few	CASSSLAGAYNEQFF	TGTGCCAGTAGTTCGTTAGCGGGAGCTTACAATGAGCAGTTCTTC
.	TRBV28	TRBJ2-6	.	CASSGLGVSSGANVLTF	TGTGCCAGCAGTGGCCTTGGGGTTTCCTCTGGGGCCAACGTCCTGACTTTC
.	TRBV5-8	TRBJ1-1	.	CASSFPQGNTEAFF	TGTGCCAGCAGCTTTCCCCAGGGAAACACTGAAGCTTTCTTT
TRBD1	TRBV18	TRBJ2-3	.	CASSPLGTGAGTDTQYF	TGTGCCAGCTCACCATTGGGGACAGGGGCCGGCACAGATACGCAGTATTTT
.	TRBV7-9	TRBJ1-5	once	CASTNSNQPQHF	TGTGCCAGCACTAATAGCAATCAGCCCCAGCATTTT
TRBD1	TRBV27	TRBJ1-1	.	CASSINRGRRTEAFF	TGTGCCAGCAGTATTAACAGGGGGAGGCGGACTGAAGCTTTCTTT
TRBD2	TRBV5-1	TRBJ2-1	.	CASSSLAGRYNEQFF	TGCGCCAGCAGCTCTCTAGCGGGGCGCTACAATGAGCAGTTCTTC
.	TRBV12-3/TRBV12-4	TRBJ1-2	.	CASRARISNYGYTF	TGTGCCAGCAGGGCAAGGATTTCAAACTATGGCTACACCTTC